The rows below give T cell receptor beta chains drawn from one sample of a study of T cells expressing NK-cell markers. Reprocessing the 5' RACE reads, TCRdb reports a single entry for every CDR3 protein and omits DNA. This listing includes some 440,000 distinct CDR3 sequences. The sequencing sample was made of blood T cells: a sorted CD56 or NKG2C T cell subset, CD4+ or CD8+ T cells, or bulk PBMC T cells (not recorded which). Receptor source: a woman aged 45-65 years in good health. The CDR3 runs from the conserved cysteine through the conserved F or W.

J	V	CDR3
TRBJ2-3	TRBV30	CAWSVMRPGGWLSDTQYF
TRBJ1-2	TRBV7-9	CASSLTQGGGYTF
TRBJ2-6	TRBV10-3	CAIMIGPGANVLTF
TRBJ2-1	TRBV6-5	CASSYRWTSGRDNEQFF
TRBJ2-2	TRBV5-1	CASSLVTQEGELFF
TRBJ2-2	TRBV6-5	CASSYPPAGGYTGELFF
TRBJ2-3	TRBV28	CASSGHVGTDTQYF
TRBJ1-6	TRBV2	CASKGDSPLHF
TRBJ1-5	TRBV7-9	CASSPYRGDNQPQHF
TRBJ1-1	TRBV11-2	CASSLKGGATEAFF
TRBJ2-1	TRBV5-6	CASSLENSGRSGKFF
TRBJ2-1	TRBV7-8	CASYMRNVSYNEQFF
TRBJ2-5	TRBV27	CASRELGPQETQYF
TRBJ2-3	TRBV12-3/TRBV12-4	CASARTSGRAGTDTQYF
TRBJ1-5	TRBV5-1	CASSPSSNQPQHF
TRBJ1-5	TRBV2	CASSGTGYQPQHF
TRBJ2-5	TRBV20-1	CSARDGDRGDWEETQYF
TRBJ1-1	TRBV7-2	CASSLSGRRPPTEAFF
TRBJ2-7	TRBV3-1	CASSPETSIKAYEQYF
TRBJ1-1	TRBV5-1	CASSLEGQIGGTFF
TRBJ2-1	TRBV20-1	CSASTSGRAQEQFF
TRBJ2-1	TRBV10-2	CASSESRAEGEQFF